A selection of T cell receptor beta chains follows, all from one sample in a study of lymphopenia after photon versus proton radiotherapy. The data were produced by immunoSEQ multiplex PCR, yet TCRdb's version contains in-frame clones alone and is incomplete. The table has some 70,000 clones, more than 75% seen once. The starting material was peripheral blood, obtained from a patient treated with proton-based radiotherapy. These receptors came from a man older than 75 with esophageal cancer. Both conserved end residues are part of each CDR3. The order of the fields is clone size, V gene, D gene, J gene, CDR3 DNA, CDR3 protein. The D gene is left open where the match is weak. Clone size is stated in some rows and not others, as once, few, many or a class when expanded.

size: NA; V: TRBV6-5; D: NA; J: TRBJ2-7; DNA: TGTGCCAGCAGGGAACCCAGGGTCCCCTACGAGCAGTACTTC; CDR3: CASREPRVPYEQYF
size: NA; V: TRBV6-1; D: NA; J: TRBJ2-7; DNA: TGTGCCAGCAGGGAACAGGGCCACGAGCAGTACTTC; CDR3: CASREQGHEQYF
size: NA; V: TRBV19; D: NA; J: TRBJ1-1; DNA: TGTGCCAGTAGCGGCCCCCGGACTCCGAACACTGAAGCTTTCTTT; CDR3: CASSGPRTPNTEAFF
size: NA; V: TRBV7-2; D: NA; J: TRBJ2-2; DNA: TGTGCCGTACGGACACGGATGAACACCGGGGAGCTGTTTTTT; CDR3: CAVRTRMNTGELFF
size: once; V: TRBV15; D: TRBD2; J: TRBJ2-7; DNA: TGTGCCACCAGCAGATCTCCCGGGAGGGGAGCCTCCTACGAGCAGTACTTC; CDR3: CATSRSPGRGASYEQYF
size: once; V: TRBV25-1; D: NA; J: TRBJ1-2; DNA: TGTGCCAGCAGTTCCCCAGGACTCACGGGCTACACCTTC; CDR3: CASSSPGLTGYTF
size: NA; V: TRBV11-2; D: TRBD2; J: TRBJ2-3; DNA: TGTGCCAGCAGCTTAGGGCGGGGGGTAACAGATACGCAGTATTTT; CDR3: CASSLGRGVTDTQYF
size: NA; V: TRBV30; D: TRBD1; J: TRBJ2-1; DNA: TGTGCCTGGAGTAGTGACAGGGTAAATGAGCAGTTCTTC; CDR3: CAWSSDRVNEQFF
size: NA; V: TRBV5-3; D: NA; J: TRBJ1-2; DNA: TGTGCCAGAAGCTTAAAGGGACCCCTCGCAAACTATGGCTACACCTTC; CDR3: CARSLKGPLANYGYTF
size: NA; V: TRBV11-3; D: NA; J: TRBJ2-5; DNA: TGTGCCAGCAGCTTAGGTGCCTATCTGGGAGAGACCCAGTACTTC; CDR3: CASSLGAYLGETQYF
size: NA; V: TRBV2; D: NA; J: TRBJ1-2; DNA: TGTGCCAGCAGTCCCGATAGGACGGATTACTCCTATGGCTACACCTTC; CDR3: CASSPDRTDYSYGYTF
size: few; V: TRBV5-6; D: NA; J: TRBJ1-2; DNA: TGTGCCAGCAGCTTAGGGTGGGATGGCTACACCTTC; CDR3: CASSLGWDGYTF
size: NA; V: TRBV30; D: NA; J: TRBJ1-2; DNA: TGTGCCTGGACCTCAGGGGTGGAGGTGAATGGCTACACCTTC; CDR3: CAWTSGVEVNGYTF
size: NA; V: TRBV13; D: TRBD1; J: TRBJ1-1; DNA: TGTGCCAGCAGCCCCGGACAGGGTGGCACTGAAGCTTTCTTT; CDR3: CASSPGQGGTEAFF
size: once; V: TRBV9; D: TRBD2; J: TRBJ2-5; DNA: TGTGCCAGCAGCTCGGGACTAGCGGGAGGAGAGACCCAGTACTTC; CDR3: CASSSGLAGGETQYF
size: NA; V: TRBV30; D: TRBD1; J: TRBJ1-4; DNA: TGTGCCTGGAGTAAACCCGGGACAGGGCGCGAAAAACTGTTTTTT; CDR3: CAWSKPGTGREKLFF
size: NA; V: TRBV30; D: NA; J: TRBJ1-5; DNA: TGTGCCTGGAAGGGGCAGGCGCCTAATCAGCCCCAGCATTTT; CDR3: CAWKGQAPNQPQHF
size: NA; V: TRBV10-3; D: NA; J: TRBJ1-1; DNA: TGTGCCATCAGTGAGGGCAGGGGAAATGAAGCTTTCTTT; CDR3: CAISEGRGNEAFF
size: NA; V: TRBV7-2; D: NA; J: TRBJ2-5; DNA: TGTGCCAGCAGCGCCCGCGGGGCCCGACTGGGGGAGCAGTACTTC; CDR3: CASSARGARLGEQYF
size: NA; V: TRBV5-1; D: NA; J: TRBJ2-5; DNA: TGCGCCAGCAGGGTCGGGCCCTCGGGAGAGACCCAGTACTTC; CDR3: CASRVGPSGETQYF
size: NA; V: TRBV7-2; D: NA; J: TRBJ2-3; DNA: TGTGCCAGCAGCTCCCGACAACTTAGCACAGATACGCAGTATTTT; CDR3: CASSSRQLSTDTQYF
size: NA; V: TRBV27; D: TRBD1; J: TRBJ1-2; DNA: TGTGCCAGCAGTTTACGTCAGCGACAGGGAAGTAACTATGGCTACACCTTC; CDR3: CASSLRQRQGSNYGYTF
size: NA; V: TRBV5-5; D: NA; J: TRBJ2-3; DNA: TGTGCCAGCAGCTTGGCACAGGTGGACGAGTATTTT; CDR3: CASSLAQVDEYF
size: once; V: TRBV7-9; D: NA; J: TRBJ1-6; DNA: TGTGCCAGCAGCTTCTCCCAGGGACGGAATTCACCCCTCCACTTT; CDR3: CASSFSQGRNSPLHF
size: NA; V: TRBV6-6; D: NA; J: TRBJ1-4; DNA: TGTGCCAGCAGTCGACAGGCGGGGTATGAAAAACTGTTTTTT; CDR3: CASSRQAGYEKLFF
size: NA; V: TRBV2; D: NA; J: TRBJ2-4; DNA: TGTGCCAGCAGTGAAGACCCCAGCCAAAGCATTCAGTACTTC; CDR3: CASSEDPSQSIQYF
size: NA; V: TRBV7-2; D: NA; J: TRBJ1-1; DNA: TGTGCCAGCAGCCCAGTGGGGGGGAAAGCTTTCTTT; CDR3: CASSPVGGKAFF
size: NA; V: TRBV18; D: TRBD1; J: TRBJ1-2; DNA: TGTGCCAGCTCACCGGTAGGGGGACAGCCATATGGCTACACCTTC; CDR3: CASSPVGGQPYGYTF
size: NA; V: TRBV6-4; D: TRBD2; J: TRBJ2-5; DNA: TGTGCCAGCAGTCCTAGCGGGGAGGAGACCCAGTACTTC; CDR3: CASSPSGEETQYF
size: NA; V: TRBV19; D: NA; J: TRBJ2-1; DNA: TGTGCCAGTAGTATAGCGGGGGCCGGCGTTTATGAGCAGTTCTTC; CDR3: CASSIAGAGVYEQFF
size: NA; V: TRBV11-3; D: NA; J: TRBJ2-7; DNA: TGTGCCAGCAGCCCGGACCAGGGATTCGACGAGCAGTACTTC; CDR3: CASSPDQGFDEQYF
size: NA; V: TRBV30; D: NA; J: TRBJ2-5; DNA: TGTGCCTGGACCCAATCAGGGTTGGAGACCCAGTACTTC; CDR3: CAWTQSGLETQYF
size: NA; V: TRBV5-1; D: TRBD2; J: TRBJ2-2; DNA: TGCGCCAGCAGCTTGGGACTAGCGGGGGCCGGGGAGCTGTTTTTT; CDR3: CASSLGLAGAGELFF
size: NA; V: TRBV4-3; D: TRBD1; J: TRBJ1-4; DNA: TGCGCCAGCAGCCAAGCCGGGACAGTCATTGAAAAACTGTTTTTT; CDR3: CASSQAGTVIEKLFF
size: once; V: TRBV14; D: TRBD1; J: TRBJ1-5; DNA: TGTGCCAGCAGCCAAGAAAGATGGAAGGACAGGGGTATTGTTAGCAATCAGCCCCAGCATTTT; CDR3: CASSQERWKDRGIVSNQPQHF
size: once; V: TRBV9; D: NA; J: TRBJ1-1; DNA: TGTGCCAGCAGCCCACGGACTGGGACGAGCACTGAAGCTTTCTTT; CDR3: CASSPRTGTSTEAFF
size: NA; V: TRBV2; D: NA; J: TRBJ2-5; DNA: TGTGCCAGCAGATTTGTGGGGGGGGCCGGAGAGACCCAGTACTTC; CDR3: CASRFVGGAGETQYF